This TCR beta chain was sequenced during a study of T-cell reconstitution after alpha-beta-depleted transplantation in children. Study-wide findings and caveats: Several hundred graft clones that had expanded were reportedly the source of alpha-beta T cells about two months after transplant. Diversity and T-cell counts at one year after transplant derived mostly from new T cells. After transplant, high TCRbeta diversity at day 60 in some patients arose from surviving recipient T cells and thymic progenitors.

TCRbeta library construction was performed incorporating unique molecular identifiers. TCRdb used MiXCR to reprocess the PCR reads, holding one entry per CDR3 protein. The sample has 700,000 to 850,000 distinct CDR3 sequences; around 15% are singletons. Trimming shortened V by 3 bases and J by 8 bases, and 14 bases separated the two germline ends. This CDR3 region has 14 residues. Germline V CDR1 and CDR2: SGHAT, FQNNGV. For this clonotype: What it binds is unknown.

The chain links TRBV11-2 to TRBJ2-1; the D is unclear. The TCR sequence derives from a male patient younger than 18 who had a stem cell transplant for acute lymphoblastic leukemia, so the T cells may come from the graft donor. The sample consisted of PBMCs, mostly from graft donor cells, taken 360 days after TCRalphabeta/CD19-depleted stem cell transplant. The CDR3 spells CASSLTGTRDEQFF. The DNA of the CDR3 is TGTGCCAGCAGCTTGACTGGAACTCGCGATGAGCAGTTCTTC.